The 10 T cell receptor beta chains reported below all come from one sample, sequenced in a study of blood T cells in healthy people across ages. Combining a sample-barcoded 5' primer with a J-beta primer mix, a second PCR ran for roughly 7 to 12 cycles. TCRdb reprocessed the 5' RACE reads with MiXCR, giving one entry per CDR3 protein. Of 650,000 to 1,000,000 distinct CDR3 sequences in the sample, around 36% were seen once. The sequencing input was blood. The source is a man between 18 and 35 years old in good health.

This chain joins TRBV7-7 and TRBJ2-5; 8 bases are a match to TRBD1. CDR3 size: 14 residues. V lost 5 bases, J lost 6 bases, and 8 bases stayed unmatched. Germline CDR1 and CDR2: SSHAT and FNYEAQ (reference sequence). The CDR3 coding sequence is TGTGCCAGCAGCCCCGTAACAGGGGGGAAGACCCAGTACTTC. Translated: CASSPVTGGKTQYF. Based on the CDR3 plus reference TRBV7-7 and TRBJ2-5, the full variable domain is GAGVSQSPRYKVTKRGQDVTLRCDPISSHATLYWYQQALGQGPEFLTYFNYEAQPDKSGLPSDRFSAERPEGSISTLTIQRTEQRDSAMYRCASSPVTGGKTQYFGPGTRLLVL.

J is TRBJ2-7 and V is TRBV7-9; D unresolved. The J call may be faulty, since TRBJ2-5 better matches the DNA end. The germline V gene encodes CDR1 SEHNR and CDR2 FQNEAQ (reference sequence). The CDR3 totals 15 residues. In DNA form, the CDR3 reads TGTGCCAGCAGCTTAGCGTCGGCCCGGGCGGAGACCCAGTACTTC. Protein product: CASSLASARAETQYF.

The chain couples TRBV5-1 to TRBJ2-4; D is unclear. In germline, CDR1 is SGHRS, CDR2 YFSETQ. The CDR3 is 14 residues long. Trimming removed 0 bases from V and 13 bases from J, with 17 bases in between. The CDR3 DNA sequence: TGCGCCAGCAGCTTGGTGGGCGTGCGGCAGGAGCAGTACTTC. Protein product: CASSLVGVRQEQYF.

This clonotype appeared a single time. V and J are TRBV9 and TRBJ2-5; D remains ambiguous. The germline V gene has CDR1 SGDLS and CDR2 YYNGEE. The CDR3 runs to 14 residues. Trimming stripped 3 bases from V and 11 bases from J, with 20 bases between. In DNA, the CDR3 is TGTGCCAGCAGCGCGGACGGCCGGAACAATGAGCAGTACTTC. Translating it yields CASSADGRNNEQYF. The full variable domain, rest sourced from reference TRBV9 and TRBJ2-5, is DSGVTQTPKHLITATGQRVTLRCSPRSGDLSVYWYQQSLDQGLQFLIQYYNGEERAKGNILERFSAQQFPDLHSELNLSSLELGDSALYFCASSADGRNNEQYFGPGTRLLVL.

The CDR3 sequence: CASSSATGNPYEQYF. CDR3 coding DNA: TGTGCCAGCAGTTCTGCGACAGGAAATCCCTACGAGCAGTACTTC. The chain joins TRBV12-3 or TRBV12-4 to TRBJ2-7, with D perhaps TRBD1 (6 bases). This CDR3 comprises 15 residues. The V gene lost 4 bases and the J gene lost 2 bases, with 15 bases spanning the gap.

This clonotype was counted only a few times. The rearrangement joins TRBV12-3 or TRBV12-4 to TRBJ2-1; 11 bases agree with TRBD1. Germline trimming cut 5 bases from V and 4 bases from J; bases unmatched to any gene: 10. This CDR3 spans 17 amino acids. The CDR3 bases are TGTGCCAGCAGTCCAGTCGCGGGGACAGGGGGATACAATGAGCAGTTCTTC. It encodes CASSPVAGTGGYNEQFF.

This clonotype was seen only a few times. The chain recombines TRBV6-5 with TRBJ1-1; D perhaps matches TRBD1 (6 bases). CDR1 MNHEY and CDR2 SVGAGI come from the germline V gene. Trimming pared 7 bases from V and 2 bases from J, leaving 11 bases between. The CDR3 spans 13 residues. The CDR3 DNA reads TGTGCCAGCACCGGACAGCTTAACACTGAAGCTTTCTTT. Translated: CASTGQLNTEAFF.

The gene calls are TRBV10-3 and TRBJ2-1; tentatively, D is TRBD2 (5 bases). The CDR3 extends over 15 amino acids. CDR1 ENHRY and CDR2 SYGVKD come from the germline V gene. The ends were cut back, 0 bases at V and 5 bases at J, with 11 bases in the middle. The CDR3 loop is CAISESTGMNNEQFF. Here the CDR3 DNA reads TGTGCCATCAGTGAGTCAACGGGGATGAACAATGAGCAGTTCTTC.

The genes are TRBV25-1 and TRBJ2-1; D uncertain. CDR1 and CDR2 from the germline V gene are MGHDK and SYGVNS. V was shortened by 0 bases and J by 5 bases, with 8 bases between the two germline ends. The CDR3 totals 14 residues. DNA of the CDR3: TGTGCCAGCAGTGAATATTCTGTGAACAATGAGCAGTTCTTC. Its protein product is CASSEYSVNNEQFF. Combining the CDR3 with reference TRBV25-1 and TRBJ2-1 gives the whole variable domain EADIYQTPRYLVIGTGKKITLECSQTMGHDKMYWYQQDPGMELHLIHYSYGVNSTEKGDLSSESTVSRIRTEHFPLTLESARPSHTSQYLCASSEYSVNNEQFFGPGTRLTVL.

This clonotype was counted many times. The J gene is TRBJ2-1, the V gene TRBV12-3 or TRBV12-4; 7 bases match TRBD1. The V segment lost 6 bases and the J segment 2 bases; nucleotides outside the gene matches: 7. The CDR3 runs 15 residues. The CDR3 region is CASSIGQVAYNEQFF. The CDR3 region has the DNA TGTGCCAGCAGCATCGGACAGGTGGCCTACAATGAGCAGTTCTTC.